The 29 T cell receptor beta chains below all came from one sample that was sequenced in a study of cytomegalovirus exposure and HLA in healthy donors. Clones were sequenced by immunoSEQ multiplex PCR, and TCRdb holds only the in-frame ones, with some missing. The sample lists some 240,000 clones, 70% to 90% occurring once. Sequenced input: PBMCs. The source of these receptors is a woman aged 25 to 39 in good health and CMV-seropositive.

The chain recombines TRBV5-4 with TRBJ1-1; possible D gene TRBD1, 5 bases. V lost 5 bases and J lost 0, with 14 bases in between. The CDR3 spans 15 residues. Germline loops: CDR1 SGHNT, CDR2 YYREEE (reference sequence). The CDR3 loop is CASSSAGHMNTEAFF. CDR3 nucleotide sequence: TGTGCCAGCAGTTCGGCGGGGCACATGAACACTGAAGCTTTCTTT.

The chain carries TRBV9 and TRBJ2-7; no clear D gene. Germline V gene data show CDR1 as SGDLS and CDR2 as YYNGEE. The CDR3 extends over 13 amino acids. The ends were cut back, 0 bases at V and 4 bases at J, with 8 bases in the middle. This CDR3 is CASSVAPGYEQYF. As DNA, the CDR3 is TGTGCCAGCAGCGTAGCTCCGGGTTACGAGCAGTACTTC.

The rearrangement joins TRBV29-1 to TRBJ2-2; 10 bases match TRBD1. The CDR3 is 16 amino acids. Trimming took 2 bases from V and 6 from J; bases not matched to a gene: 9. Germline CDR1 SQVTM, CDR2 ANQGSEA. The CDR3 is CSVEQGGTGASGELFF. The CDR3 DNA sequence: TGCAGCGTTGAACAAGGGGGGACAGGGGCCTCCGGGGAGCTGTTTTTT.

The CDR3 loop is CASSFTFGYEQYF. Here the CDR3 DNA reads TGCGCCAGCAGCTTTACATTCGGGTACGAGCAGTACTTC. The V and J genes are TRBV5-1 and TRBJ2-7, with D unclear. Per the germline V gene, CDR1 is SGHRS and CDR2 is YFSETQ. CDR3 size: 13 residues. V lost 2 bases and J 4 bases, leaving 10 bases between the germline ends.

The V gene is TRBV5-4, the J gene TRBJ2-7; 8 nucleotides match TRBD2. CDR1 SGHNT and CDR2 YYREEE come from the germline V gene (reference sequence). V shed 0 bases, J shed 3 bases, and the junction held 2 bases outside the gene matches. This CDR3 comprises 14 residues. As DNA, the CDR3 is TGTGCCAGCAGCTTGGGACTAGCGAGCTACGAGCAGTACTTC. Encoded protein: CASSLGLASYEQYF.

The chain employs TRBV7-9 and TRBJ2-7, with D maybe TRBD1 (6 bases). Between the trimmed V and J ends, which lost 3 bases and 8 bases, there was a span of 14 bases. Germline CDR1 reads SEHNR; CDR2 reads FQNEAQ (reference sequence). CDR3 length: 13 residues. DNA for the CDR3: TGTGCCAGCAGCTTCCGGGACATCCCCAAGCAGTACTTC. Translating it yields CASSFRDIPKQYF.

The genes are TRBV7-2 and TRBJ2-7; 7 nucleotides agree with TRBD2. The V and J ends lost 0 bases and 3 bases, in that order; junction bases with no gene match: 5. The germline gives CDR1 SGHTA, CDR2 FQGNSA. This CDR3 has 15 amino acids. This CDR3 reads CASSLAFGGSYEQYF. DNA for the CDR3: TGTGCCAGCAGCTTAGCCTTTGGCGGGAGCTACGAGCAGTACTTC.

The chain uses TRBV5-6 and TRBJ2-7, with 8 nucleotides matching TRBD2. V shed 0 bases and J 3 bases; nucleotides not matched to a gene: 17. The germline gives CDR1 SGHDT, CDR2 YYEEEE. The CDR3 consists of 19 residues. CDR3 nucleotides: TGTGCCAGCAGCTTGGTTCAGCGGGAGCCCCGGGCAGGGGACTACGAGCAGTACTTC. Translated, it gives CASSLVQREPRAGDYEQYF.

The gene calls are TRBV19 and TRBJ1-5; D is unresolved. Trimming took off 0 bases at V and 5 bases at J, with 5 bases between the two ends. This CDR3 comprises 13 residues. Germline CDR1 LNHDA, CDR2 SQIVND (reference sequence). The CDR3 loop reads CASSIDRYQPQHF. In DNA form, the CDR3 reads TGTGCCAGTAGTATAGACCGTTATCAGCCCCAGCATTTT. The full variable domain, rest sourced from reference TRBV19 and TRBJ1-5, is DGGITQSPKYLFRKEGQNVTLSCEQNLNHDAMYWYRQDPGQGLRLIYYSQIVNDFQKGDIAEGYSVSREKKESFPLTVTSAQKNPTAFYLCASSIDRYQPQHFGDGTRLSIL.

CDR3 amino acids: CASRLAGAKNIQYF. DNA of the CDR3: TGTGCCAGCAGACTAGCGGGAGCCAAAAACATTCAGTACTTC. The J gene is TRBJ2-4, the V gene TRBV2; 9 bases line up with TRBD2. This CDR3 has 14 amino acids. The V gene end was trimmed by 6 bases and the J gene end by 0 bases; junction bases not matched to a gene: 0. Germline V gives CDR1 SNHLY, CDR2 FYNNEI.

The chain is built from TRBV27 and TRBJ2-1, with 7 positions matching TRBD2. The germline CDR1 and CDR2 sequences are MNHEY and SMNVEV (reference sequence). The CDR3 is 11 amino acids. V lost 6 bases to trimming and J lost 9 bases; unmatched junction nucleotides: 2. The CDR3 sequence: CASSPGGEQFF. CDR3 nucleotides: TGTGCCAGCAGCCCGGGAGGTGAGCAGTTCTTC.

This clone was observed once. The J gene is TRBJ1-4, the V gene TRBV5-1, with a tentative D call TRBD1 (5 bases). CDR1 is SGHRS, CDR2 YFSETQ, per germline. V dropped 9 bases and J dropped 3 bases, with 15 bases sitting between them. There are 14 residues in the CDR3. This CDR3 reads CATRRGASNEKLFF. The CDR3, as DNA: TGCGCCACAAGGAGGGGCGCGTCTAATGAAAAACTGTTTTTT.

This chain joins TRBV30 and TRBJ2-3; no reliable D call. V was shortened by 1 base and J by 0 bases, with 14 bases between the two germline ends. Germline CDR1 and CDR2: GTSNPN and SVGIG (reference sequence). This CDR3 is built from 16 residues. DNA for the CDR3: TGTGCCTGGAGTGGGGTCGGTAGGCGGAGCACAGATACGCAGTATTTT. Its translation is CAWSGVGRRSTDTQYF.

This chain uses TRBV9 with TRBJ2-2; no definite D call. This CDR3 has 15 residues. V was trimmed by 2 bases and J by 4 bases, leaving 12 bases between them. Looked up from germline, CDR1 is SGDLS and CDR2 is YYNGEE. Here the CDR3 DNA reads TGTGCCAGCAGCGTTCACGTAACGGGCACCGGGGAGCTGTTTTTT. This gives the protein CASSVHVTGTGELFF. The complete variable domain, with remaining parts taken from reference TRBV9 and TRBJ2-2, reads DSGVTQTPKHLITATGQRVTLRCSPRSGDLSVYWYQQSLDQGLQFLIQYYNGEERAKGNILERFSAQQFPDLHSELNLSSLELGDSALYFCASSVHVTGTGELFFGEGSRLTVL.

The V gene is TRBV5-1, the J gene TRBJ2-7; TRBD1 is a possible D gene (5 bases). The CDR3 sequence is 16 residues long. V was clipped by 0 bases and J by 5 bases, with 18 bases between them. The germline gives CDR1 SGHRS, CDR2 YFSETQ. In DNA form, the CDR3 reads TGCGCCAGCAGCTTGGATTTTGATCAGGGAATCAACGAGCAGTACTTC. Translated, it gives CASSLDFDQGINEQYF.

This chain connects TRBV5-4 to TRBJ2-7, with D tentatively TRBD1 (5 bases). The V end lost 0 bases, the J end lost 3 bases, and 10 bases lay between the germline ends. Germline assignment: CDR1 SGHNT and CDR2 YYREEE (reference sequence). The CDR3 covers 14 residues. The CDR3 DNA is TGTGCCAGCAGCTTGGGGCTAGGGGTCTACGAGCAGTACTTC. Protein product: CASSLGLGVYEQYF.

This chain links TRBV27 with TRBJ2-7; TRBD1 aligns across 7 bases. The CDR3 sequence is 14 residues long. V trimming: 8 bases; J trimming: 6 bases; junction bases outside the gene matches: 13. Germline CDR1 MNHEY, CDR2 SMNVEV (reference sequence). This CDR3 reads CASGKGTVPAEQYF. CDR3 nucleotide sequence: TGTGCCAGCGGAAAAGGGACAGTCCCCGCCGAGCAGTACTTC.

The chain carries TRBV30 and TRBJ2-7; 8 nucleotides agree with TRBD2. Trimming at V came to 4 bases and at J to 1 base, leaving 6 bases not matched to a gene. Germline V gene sequence: CDR1 GTSNPN, CDR2 SVGIG (reference sequence). This CDR3 is 14 amino acids long. This chain's CDR3 is CAWTPGGGSYEQYF. CDR3 bases: TGTGCCTGGACCCCCGGGGGGGGATCCTACGAGCAGTACTTC.

Here the CDR3 reads CASSQEQGYQPQHF. CDR3 sequence (DNA): TGTGCCAGCAGTCAAGAGCAGGGTTATCAGCCCCAGCATTTT. The chain carries TRBV5-6 and TRBJ1-5; tentatively, D is TRBD1 (5 bases). Germline V gives CDR1 SGHDT, CDR2 YYEEEE. With 5 bases removed from V and 5 bases from J, the gap between germline ends came to 14 bases. The CDR3 spans 14 residues.

The chain employs TRBV4-1 and TRBJ2-1; a possible D gene is TRBD1 (6 bases). Trimming left V 4 bases short and J 6 bases short, with 7 bases between. From germline, CDR1 is MGHRA and CDR2 YSYEKL. The CDR3 covers 12 residues. CDR3: CASSLQGNEQFF. The DNA of the CDR3 is TGCGCCAGCAGCCTACAGGGCAATGAGCAGTTCTTC.

Concerning this clone itself: A read error may account for a junction end that differs from germline. This rearrangement joins TRBV11-2 to TRBJ2-4, with D perhaps matching TRBD1 (5 bases). Per germline, CDR1 SGHAT and CDR2 FQNNGV. The CDR3 has 12 amino acids. CDR3 in amino acids: CASSLQGWALSF. In DNA, the CDR3 is TGTGCCAGCAGCTTACAGGGTTGGGCTCTATCCTTC.

The chain uses TRBV18 and TRBJ2-5; D unclear. The germline gives CDR1 KGHSH, CDR2 LQKENI. The CDR3 spans 12 residues. The V end was cut by 3 bases, the J end by 2 bases, with 4 bases between. CDR3 sequence: CASSPYQETQYF. DNA of the CDR3: TGTGCCAGCTCACCCTATCAAGAGACCCAGTACTTC.

The CDR3 here is CASSHGTGMDTEAFF. Here the CDR3 DNA reads TGTGCCAGCAGCCACGGGACAGGGATGGACACTGAAGCTTTCTTT. The chain recombines TRBV7-3 with TRBJ1-1; 9 nucleotides match TRBD1. CDR1 SGHTA and CDR2 FQGTGA come from the germline V gene. Trimming cost V 5 bases and J 3 bases; bases outside gene matches: 7. The CDR3 sequence is 15 residues long.

The chain employs TRBV2 and TRBJ1-1; D is possibly TRBD1 (5 bases). The V gene lost 8 bases and the J gene lost 2 bases, with 18 bases spanning the gap. This CDR3 is built from 15 residues. Germline CDR1 is SNHLY and CDR2 is FYNNEI. The CDR3: CASRNSQDKNTEAFF. The CDR3 bases are TGTGCCAGCCGAAACTCTCAGGACAAAAACACTGAAGCTTTCTTT.

The chain couples TRBV28 to TRBJ2-7, with a weak D call TRBD2 (6 bases). The germline CDR1 and CDR2 sequences are MDHEN and SYDVKM. There are 13 residues in the CDR3. V was trimmed by 2 bases and J by 13 bases, leaving 18 bases between them. DNA of the CDR3: TGTGCCAGCAGTTTAACAATTAGGTCTAGCGAATACTTC. As protein: CASSLTIRSSEYF.

V is TRBV7-2 and J is TRBJ1-5, with D uncertain. The CDR3 sequence is 15 residues long. V was pared by 5 bases and J by 4 bases, with 15 bases between. Germline assignment: CDR1 SGHTA and CDR2 FQGNSA. CDR3 bases: TGTGCCAGCAGCCCTAGGAGGGCGCAGAATCAGCCCCAGCATTTT. Translation gives CASSPRRAQNQPQHF.

The chain recombines TRBV19 with TRBJ1-1; 8 nucleotides align to TRBD1. CDR3 length: 16 amino acids. V dropped 5 bases and J dropped 2; count of bases not matched to a gene: 10. Per the germline V gene, CDR1 is LNHDA and CDR2 is SQIVND (reference sequence). CDR3 amino acids: CASSVTGGFVNTEAFF. The CDR3 DNA is TGTGCCAGTAGTGTTACAGGGGGTTTCGTAAACACTGAAGCTTTCTTT.

V usage is TRBV12-5 and J usage is TRBJ2-3; tentatively, D is TRBD2 (6 bases). The ends were cut back, 3 bases at V and 4 bases at J, with 11 bases in the middle. This CDR3 contains 14 residues. Germline loops: CDR1 LGHNT, CDR2 FRNRAP. The CDR3 DNA follows: TGTGCTAGTGGTTTACTAGCCCCCCCAGATACGCAGTATTTT. Its translation is CASGLLAPPDTQYF. The full variable domain, rest sourced from reference TRBV12-5 and TRBJ2-3, is DARVTQTPRHKVTEMGQEVTMRCQPILGHNTVFWYRQTMMQGLELLAYFRNRAPLDDSGMPKDRFSAEMPDATLATLKIQPSEPRDSAVYFCASGLLAPPDTQYFGPGTRLTVL.

V is TRBV30 and J is TRBJ1-2; 7 bases line up with TRBD1. Germline V gene sequence: CDR1 GTSNPN, CDR2 SVGIG (reference sequence). The CDR3 sequence is 14 residues long. V shed 4 bases and J 2 bases; nucleotides not matched to a gene: 7. The CDR3 sequence: CAWNGDSRNYGYTF. CDR3 DNA: TGTGCCTGGAACGGGGACAGTCGAAACTATGGCTACACCTTC.